This T cell receptor (beta chain) was recorded in a study of CD8 T cells in Susac syndrome. Sequencing of TCR beta was performed on blood CD8+ T cells and on blood CD4+ T cells. Findings and limits, study-wide: The study recognized that the number of individuals in its TCR sequencing and HLA analysis was relatively small.

Germline V lookup: CDR1 MNHEY, CDR2 SVGAGI. CDR3 size: 15 residues. V dropped 4 bases and J dropped 2 bases, with 15 bases sitting between them. RNA in amounts of roughly 0.5 to 1 ug was reverse transcribed with random hexamers. An immunoSEQ multiplex PCR amplified TCR beta CDR3 over 54 Vbeta and 13 Jbeta. TCRdb independently ran MiXCR on the immunoSEQ multiplex PCR reads; one entry per CDR3 protein. This sample yields about 290,000 distinct CDR3 sequences, of which 65% to 90% are seen a single time; roughly 0.21% belongs to the top ten. Of note for this clonotype: Antigen unknown.

The sequenced sample consisted of CD8+ T cells from PBMCs. The sequence derives from a human donor with multiple sclerosis. The rearrangement uses TRBV6-5 and TRBJ2-7; either TRBD1 or TRBD2 may supply D (7 bases each). The CDR3 is CASSFQGGAAYEQYF. In nucleotides, the CDR3 is TGTGCCAGCAGTTTCCAGGGGGGGGCCGCCTACGAGCAGTACTTC.